Below, 3 T cell receptor beta chains from the same sample are listed, as sequenced in a study of radiation and T cells in renal cell carcinoma. As for time point: blood 2 weeks post-SBRT. Treatment defined: 15 Gy SBRT to primary tumor, nephrectomy 4 weeks later. Repertoires were generated with immunoSEQ multiplex PCR, while TCRdb's copy carries only in-frame clones and drops some. Of some 130,000 clones listed, roughly 77% are singletons. The specimen comprised blood, sampled from a patient whose treatment included radiotherapy and nephrectomy. Source of these receptors: a woman in her fifties or sixties with renal cell carcinoma.

The chain recombines TRBV5-1 with TRBJ1-1; weak D call: TRBD1 (6 bases). V was cut by 5 bases and J by 0 bases, with 14 bases left in between. CDR3 length: 15 residues. Germline V gene lookup returns CDR1 SGHRS and CDR2 YFSETQ. DNA of the CDR3: TGCGCCAGCAGAAATTGGGACACAGTGAACACTGAAGCTTTCTTT. Translating gives CASRNWDTVNTEAFF. Using reference TRBV5-1 and TRBJ1-1 for the parts outside the CDR3, the full variable domain is KAGVTQTPRYLIKTRGQQVTLSCSPISGHRSVSWYQQTPGQGLQFLFEYFSETQRNKGNFPGRFSGRQFSNSRSEMNVSTLELGDSALYLCASRNWDTVNTEAFFGQGTRLTVV.

This chain uses TRBV19 with TRBJ2-7, with 10 bases identical to TRBD1. J lost 6 bases, V lost 6 bases, and 11 bases had no gene match. Germline V gene data show CDR1 as LNHDA and CDR2 as SQIVND (reference sequence). The CDR3 totals 15 residues. The CDR3 region is CASRNLDRGPVEQYF. The CDR3 bases are TGTGCCAGTAGAAACCTCGACAGGGGGCCGGTCGAGCAGTACTTC.

The chain joins TRBV25-1 to TRBJ2-3; 12 bases map to TRBD2. The CDR3 is 17 residues long. V lost 3 bases to trimming and J lost 8 bases; unmatched junction nucleotides: 12. Germline lookup yields CDR1 MGHDK and CDR2 SYGVNS. The CDR3 here is CASSDGLAGPSLGTQYF. The DNA of the CDR3 is TGTGCCAGCAGTGATGGACTAGCGGGGCCCTCCCTTGGTACGCAGTATTTT.